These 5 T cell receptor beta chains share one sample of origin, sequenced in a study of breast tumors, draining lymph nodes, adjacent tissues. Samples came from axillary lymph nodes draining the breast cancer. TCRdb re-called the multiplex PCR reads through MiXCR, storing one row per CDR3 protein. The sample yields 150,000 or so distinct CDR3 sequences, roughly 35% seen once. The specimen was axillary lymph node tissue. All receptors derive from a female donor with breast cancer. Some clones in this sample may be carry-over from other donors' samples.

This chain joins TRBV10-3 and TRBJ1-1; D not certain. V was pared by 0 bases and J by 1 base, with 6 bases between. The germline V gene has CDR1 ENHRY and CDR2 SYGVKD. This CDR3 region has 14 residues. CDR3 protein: CAISESTGNTEAFF. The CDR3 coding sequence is TGTGCCATCAGTGAGTCGACTGGGAACACTGAAGCTTTCTTT.

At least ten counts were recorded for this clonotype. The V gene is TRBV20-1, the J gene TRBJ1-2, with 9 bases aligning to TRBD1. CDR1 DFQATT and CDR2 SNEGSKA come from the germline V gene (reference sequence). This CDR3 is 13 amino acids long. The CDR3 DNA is TGCAGAGGCACCGGGACAGGGTACTATGGCTACACCTTC. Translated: CRGTGTGYYGYTF.

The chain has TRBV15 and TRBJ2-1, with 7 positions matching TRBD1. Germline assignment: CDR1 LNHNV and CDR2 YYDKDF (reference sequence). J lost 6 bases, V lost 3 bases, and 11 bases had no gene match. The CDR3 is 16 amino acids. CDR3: CATSSFTGARTNEQFF. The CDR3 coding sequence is TGTGCCACCAGCAGCTTTACAGGGGCTCGGACCAATGAGCAGTTCTTC.

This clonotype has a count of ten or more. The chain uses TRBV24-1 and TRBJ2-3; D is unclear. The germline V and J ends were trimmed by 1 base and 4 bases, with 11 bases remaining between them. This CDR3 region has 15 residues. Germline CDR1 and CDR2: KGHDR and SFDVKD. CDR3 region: CATSDFGRGADTQYF. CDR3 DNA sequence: TGTGCCACCAGTGATTTCGGACGAGGAGCAGATACGCAGTATTTT.

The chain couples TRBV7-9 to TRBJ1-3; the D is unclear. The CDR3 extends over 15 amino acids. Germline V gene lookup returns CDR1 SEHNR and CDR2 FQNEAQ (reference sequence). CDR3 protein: CAVSSLGSGGNTIYF. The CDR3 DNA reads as TGTGCAGTAAGTAGCTTAGGATCTGGAGGAAACACCATATATTTT.